This T cell receptor (beta chain) was sequenced for a study of beta chain features in type 1 diabetes. Study-level findings and limits: Shortening of TCRB CDR3s, moderate but significant, appeared in all four CD4+ subsets of Type 1 diabetes patients. PCR might show a preference for shorter templates, equally across patients and controls.

This clone has only a few counts. Its antigen remains unknown. Sequencing targeted expressed TCRB transcripts, as all isolated RNA had been reverse transcribed. The repertoire was sequenced with immunoSEQ multiplex PCR; TCRdb's copy has only in-frame clones and lacks some. The sample consists of 150,000 to 200,000 clones, roughly 9% of them appearing once. One heparinised draw of blood, averaging about 110 mL, came from each donor. Input material: central memory CD4+ T cells from blood. This receptor was obtained from a young woman in good health.

CDR3 coding DNA: TGTGCCAGCAGCTCCCCTCAGGGGCGAGGGGTAATTCGTCCCCAGTACTTC. Translating it yields CASSSPQGRGVIRPQYF. This chain uses TRBV5-4 with TRBJ2-5; maybe TRBD1 (6 bases). V was clipped by 3 bases and J by 9 bases, with 27 bases between them. CDR3 size: 17 residues. Germline V gives CDR1 SGHNT, CDR2 YYREEE (reference sequence).